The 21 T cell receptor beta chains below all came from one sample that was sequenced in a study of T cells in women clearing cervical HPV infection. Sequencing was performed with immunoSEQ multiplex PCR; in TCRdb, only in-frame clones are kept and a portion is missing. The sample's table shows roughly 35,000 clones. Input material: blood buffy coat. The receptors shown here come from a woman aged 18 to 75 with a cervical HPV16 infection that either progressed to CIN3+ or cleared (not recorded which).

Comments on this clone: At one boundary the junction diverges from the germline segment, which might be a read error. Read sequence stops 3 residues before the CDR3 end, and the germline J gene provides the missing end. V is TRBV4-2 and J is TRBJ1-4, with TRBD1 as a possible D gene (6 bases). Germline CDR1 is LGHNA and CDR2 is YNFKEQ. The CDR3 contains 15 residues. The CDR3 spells CASSQRTAYNEKLFF. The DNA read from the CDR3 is TGCGCCAGCAGCCAAAGGACAGCTTATAATGAAAAA.

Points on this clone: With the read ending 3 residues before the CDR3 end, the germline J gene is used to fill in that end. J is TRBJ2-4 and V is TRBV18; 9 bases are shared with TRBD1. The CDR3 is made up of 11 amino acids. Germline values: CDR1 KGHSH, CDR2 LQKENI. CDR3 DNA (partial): TGTGCCAGCTCCCGGGACAGGGAT. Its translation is CASSRDRD. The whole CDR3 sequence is CASSRDRDQYF.

CDR3 DNA, as far as it was read: TGCAGCGTAGGGAGCGGGAGTGTGTACGAG. This gives the protein CSVGSGSVYE. The full CDR3 reads CSVGSGSVYEQYF. The chain uses TRBV29-1 and TRBJ2-7; 8 nucleotides line up with TRBD2. The read comes to an end 3 residues before the CDR3 does, leaving the germline J gene to fill in the end. The CDR3 has 13 amino acids. The V gene's germline CDR1 is SQVTM and CDR2 ANQGSEA. V was clipped by 6 bases and J by 4 bases; unmatched bases: 8.

The sequenced CDR3 bases are TGCAGCGTGAAAATGACGAGTAGGGCCACTGAA. Residues: CSVKMTSRATE. The entire CDR3 protein is CSVKMTSRATEAFF. This chain uses TRBV29-1 with TRBJ1-1, with D unresolved. Read sequence stops 3 residues before the CDR3 end, and the germline J gene provides the missing end. V was cut by 6 bases and J by 4 bases, with 18 bases left in between. Germline CDR1 is SQVTM and CDR2 is ANQGSEA. The CDR3 runs 14 residues.

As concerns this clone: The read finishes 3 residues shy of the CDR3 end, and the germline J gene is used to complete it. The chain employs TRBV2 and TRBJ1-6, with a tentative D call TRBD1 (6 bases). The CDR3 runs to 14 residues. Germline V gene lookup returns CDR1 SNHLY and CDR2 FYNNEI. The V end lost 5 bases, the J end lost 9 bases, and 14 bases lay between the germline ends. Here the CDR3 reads CASSRRGEVSPLHF. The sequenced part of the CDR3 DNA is TGTGCCAGCAGTCGCAGGGGAGAGGTTTCACCC.

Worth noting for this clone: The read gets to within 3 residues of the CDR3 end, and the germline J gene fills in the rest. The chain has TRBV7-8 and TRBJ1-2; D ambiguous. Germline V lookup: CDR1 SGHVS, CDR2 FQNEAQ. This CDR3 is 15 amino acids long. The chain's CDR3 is CASSLDEARAYDYTF. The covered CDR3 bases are TGTGCCAGCAGCTTAGACGAGGCGCGGGCCTACGAC. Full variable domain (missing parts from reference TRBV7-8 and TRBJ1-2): GAGVSQSPRYKVAKRGQDVALRCDPISGHVSLFWYQQALGQGPEFLTYFQNEAQLDKSGLPSDRFFAERPEGSVSTLKIQRTQQEDSAVYLCASSLDEARAYDYTFGSGTRLTVV.

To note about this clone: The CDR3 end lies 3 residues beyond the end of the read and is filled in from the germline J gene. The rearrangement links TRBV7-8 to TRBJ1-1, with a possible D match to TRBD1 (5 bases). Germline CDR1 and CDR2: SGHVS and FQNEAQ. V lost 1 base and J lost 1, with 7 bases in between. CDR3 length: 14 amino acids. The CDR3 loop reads CASSLVTGNTEAFF. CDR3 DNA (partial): TGTGCCAGCAGCTTAGTTACAGGGAACACTGAA.

Partial CDR3 DNA: TGTGCCAGTAGTAAGGGTAGGGGGGGAGGCAATCAGCCC. Residues: CASSKGRGGGNQP. The CDR3, in full, reads CASSKGRGGGNQPQHF. This sequence joins TRBV19 and TRBJ1-5, with D perhaps TRBD1 (6 bases). The CDR3 end lies 3 residues beyond the end of the read and is filled in from the germline J gene. Germline-derived CDR1 and CDR2 are LNHDA and SQIVND (reference sequence). The V gene lost 4 bases and the J gene lost 2 bases, with 15 bases spanning the gap. The CDR3 totals 16 residues.

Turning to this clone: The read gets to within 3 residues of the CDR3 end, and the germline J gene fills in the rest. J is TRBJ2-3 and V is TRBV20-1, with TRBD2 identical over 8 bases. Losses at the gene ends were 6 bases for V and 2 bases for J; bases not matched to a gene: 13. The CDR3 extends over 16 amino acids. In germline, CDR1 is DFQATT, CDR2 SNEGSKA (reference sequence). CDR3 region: CSALPQAGANTDTQYF. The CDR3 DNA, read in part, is TGCAGTGCCCTACCACAAGCGGGGGCGAACACAGATACG.

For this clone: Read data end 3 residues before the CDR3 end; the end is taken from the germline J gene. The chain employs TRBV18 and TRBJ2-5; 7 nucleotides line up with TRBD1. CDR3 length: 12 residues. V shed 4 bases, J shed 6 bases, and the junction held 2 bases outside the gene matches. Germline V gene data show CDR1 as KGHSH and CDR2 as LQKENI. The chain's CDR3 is CASSQDRQTQYF. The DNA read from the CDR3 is TGTGCCAGCTCACAGGACAGGCAGACC. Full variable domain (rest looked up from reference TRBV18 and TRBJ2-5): NAGVMQNPRHLVRRRGQEARLRCSPMKGHSHVYWYRQLPEEGLKFMVYLQKENIIDESGMPKERFSAEFPKEGPSILRIQQVVRGDSAAYFCASSQDRQTQYFGPGTRLLVL.

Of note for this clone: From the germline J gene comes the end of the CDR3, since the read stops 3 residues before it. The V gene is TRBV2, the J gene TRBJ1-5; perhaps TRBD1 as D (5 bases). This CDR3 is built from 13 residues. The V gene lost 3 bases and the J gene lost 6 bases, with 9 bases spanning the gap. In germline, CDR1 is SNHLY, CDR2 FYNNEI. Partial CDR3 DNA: TGTGCCAGCAGTGACGGGGGGGGTCAGCCC. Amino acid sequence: CASSDGGGQP. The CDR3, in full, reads CASSDGGGQPQHF. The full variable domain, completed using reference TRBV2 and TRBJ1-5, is EPEVTQTPSHQVTQMGQEVILRCVPISNHLYFYWYRQILGQKVEFLVSFYNNEISEKSEIFDDQFSVERPDGSNFTLKIRSTKLEDSAMYFCASSDGGGQPQHFGDGTRLSIL.

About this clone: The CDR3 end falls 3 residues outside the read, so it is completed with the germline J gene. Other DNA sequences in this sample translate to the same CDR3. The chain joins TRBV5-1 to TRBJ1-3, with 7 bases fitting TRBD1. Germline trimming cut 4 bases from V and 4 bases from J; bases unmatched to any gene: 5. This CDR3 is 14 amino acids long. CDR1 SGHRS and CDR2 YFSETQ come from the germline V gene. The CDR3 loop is CASSAGTEGNTIYF. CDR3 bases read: TGCGCCAGCAGCGCTGGGACAGAAGGAAACACC. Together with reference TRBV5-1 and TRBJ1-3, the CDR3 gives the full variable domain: KAGVTQTPRYLIKTRGQQVTLSCSPISGHRSVSWYQQTPGQGLQFLFEYFSETQRNKGNFPGRFSGRQFSNSRSEMNVSTLELGDSALYLCASSAGTEGNTIYFGEGSWLTVV.

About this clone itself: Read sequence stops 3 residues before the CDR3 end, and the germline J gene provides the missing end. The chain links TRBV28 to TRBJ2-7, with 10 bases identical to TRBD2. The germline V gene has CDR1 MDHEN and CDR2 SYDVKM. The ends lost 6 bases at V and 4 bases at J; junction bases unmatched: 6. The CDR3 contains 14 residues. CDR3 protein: CASSPSGRYYEQYF. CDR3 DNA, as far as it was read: TGTGCCAGCAGCCCTAGCGGGAGATATTACGAG.

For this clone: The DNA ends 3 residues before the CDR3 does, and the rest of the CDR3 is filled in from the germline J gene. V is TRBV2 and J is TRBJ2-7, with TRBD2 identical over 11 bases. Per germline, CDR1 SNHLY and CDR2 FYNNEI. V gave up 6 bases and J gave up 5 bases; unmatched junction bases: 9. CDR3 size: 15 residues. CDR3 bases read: TGTGCCAGCAGCCAATTAGCGGGGGGGTCCGACGAG. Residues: CASSQLAGGSDE. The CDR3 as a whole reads CASSQLAGGSDEQYF.

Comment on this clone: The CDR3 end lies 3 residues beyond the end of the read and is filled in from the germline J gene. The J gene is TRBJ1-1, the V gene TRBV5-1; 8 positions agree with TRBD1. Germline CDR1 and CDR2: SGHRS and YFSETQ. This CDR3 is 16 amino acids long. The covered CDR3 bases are TGCGCCAGCAGCTTGGCCTTACAATCTCGGACAGGGGAA. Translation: CASSLALQSRTGE. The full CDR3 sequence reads CASSLALQSRTGEAFF.

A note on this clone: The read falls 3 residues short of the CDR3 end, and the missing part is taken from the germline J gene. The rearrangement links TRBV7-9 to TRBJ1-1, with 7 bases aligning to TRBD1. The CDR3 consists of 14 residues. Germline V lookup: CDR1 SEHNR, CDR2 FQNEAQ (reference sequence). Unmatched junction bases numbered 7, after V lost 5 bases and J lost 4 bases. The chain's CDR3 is CASSKGQVRTEAFF. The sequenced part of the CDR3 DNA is TGTGCCAGCAGCAAAGGACAGGTTCGCACTGAA. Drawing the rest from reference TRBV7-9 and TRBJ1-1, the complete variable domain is DTGVSQNPRHKITKRGQNVTFRCDPISEHNRLYWYRQTLGQGPEFLTYFQNEAQLEKSRLLSDRFSAERPKGSFSTLEIQRTEQGDSAMYLCASSKGQVRTEAFFGQGTRLTVV.

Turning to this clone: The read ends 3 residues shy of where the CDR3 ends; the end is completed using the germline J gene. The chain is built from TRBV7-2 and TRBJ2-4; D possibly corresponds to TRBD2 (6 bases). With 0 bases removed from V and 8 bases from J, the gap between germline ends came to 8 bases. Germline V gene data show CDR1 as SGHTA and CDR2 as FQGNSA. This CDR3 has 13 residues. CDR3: CASSLAGTHIQYF. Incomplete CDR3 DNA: TGTGCCAGCAGCTTAGCCGGGACTCACATT.

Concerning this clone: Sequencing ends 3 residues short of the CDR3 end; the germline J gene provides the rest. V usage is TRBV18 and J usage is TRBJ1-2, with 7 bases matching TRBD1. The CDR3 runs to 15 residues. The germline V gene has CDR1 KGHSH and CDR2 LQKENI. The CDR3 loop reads CASSPRQGVRDTYTF. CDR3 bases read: TGTGCCAGCTCCCCTAGACAGGGAGTGAGGGATACC.

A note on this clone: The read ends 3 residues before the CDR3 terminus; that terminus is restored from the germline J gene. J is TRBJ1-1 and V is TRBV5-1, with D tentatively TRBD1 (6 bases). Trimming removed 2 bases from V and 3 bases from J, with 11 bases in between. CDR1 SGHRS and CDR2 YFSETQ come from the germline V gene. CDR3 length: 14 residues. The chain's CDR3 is CASSLRDIDTEAFF. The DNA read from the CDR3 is TGCGCCAGCAGCTTAAGGGACATTGACACTGAA.

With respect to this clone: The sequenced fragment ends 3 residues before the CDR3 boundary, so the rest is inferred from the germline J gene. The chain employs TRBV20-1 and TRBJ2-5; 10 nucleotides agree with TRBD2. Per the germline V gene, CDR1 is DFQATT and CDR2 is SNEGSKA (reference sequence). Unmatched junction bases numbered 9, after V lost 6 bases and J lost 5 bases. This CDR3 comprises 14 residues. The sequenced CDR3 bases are TGCAGTGCCCCAGATAGCGGGAGGAGGGAGACC. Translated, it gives CSAPDSGRRET. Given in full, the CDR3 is CSAPDSGRRETQYF.

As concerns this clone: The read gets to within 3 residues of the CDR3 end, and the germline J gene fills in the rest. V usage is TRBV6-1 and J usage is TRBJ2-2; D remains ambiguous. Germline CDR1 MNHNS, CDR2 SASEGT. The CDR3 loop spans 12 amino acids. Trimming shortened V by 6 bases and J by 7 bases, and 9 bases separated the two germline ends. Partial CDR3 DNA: TGTGCCAGCAGAGAACCCGTCGGGGAG. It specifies CASREPVGE. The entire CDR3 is CASREPVGELFF.